Presented here are 5 T cell receptor beta chains from one specimen sequenced in a study of T-cell reconstitution after alpha-beta-depleted transplantation in children. Preparation of the TCRbeta library involved a method that used unique molecular identifiers. MiXCR, applied by TCRdb to the PCR reads, yields one record per CDR3 protein. The sample contains around 440,000 distinct CDR3 sequences, about 17% of which appear only once. This specimen was PBMCs, mostly from graft donor cells, taken 360 days after TCRalphabeta/CD19-depleted stem cell transplant. These receptors were collected from a boy younger than two who had a stem cell transplant for Wiskott-Aldrich syndrome, so the T cells may come from the graft donor.

This rearrangement joins TRBV20-1 to TRBJ2-7; 8 bases agree with TRBD2. The length of the CDR3 is 14 residues. The germline CDR1 and CDR2 sequences are DFQATT and SNEGSKA (reference sequence). V was pared by 3 bases and J by 0 bases, with 4 bases of the junction left unmatched. CDR3 in amino acids: CSASRLAGSYEQYF. The CDR3 region has the DNA TGCAGTGCTAGTAGGCTAGCGGGCTCCTACGAGCAGTACTTC.

This clonotype occurred a few times. The chain uses TRBV7-2 and TRBJ2-1; 12 bases map to TRBD2. With 5 bases clipped from V and 9 bases from J, the junction kept 5 bases outside the gene matches. This CDR3 has 14 amino acids. Germline V gives CDR1 SGHTA, CDR2 FQGNSA. The CDR3 spells CASSPTSGSSEQFF. In DNA form, the CDR3 reads TGTGCCAGCAGCCCGACTAGCGGGAGCAGTGAGCAGTTCTTC.

This chain uses TRBV10-1 with TRBJ1-3; possible D gene TRBD1, 5 bases. Trimming cost V 9 bases and J 0 bases, with 15 bases left between them. Germline loops: CDR1 WNHNN, CDR2 SYGVQD (reference sequence). CDR3 length: 15 residues. CDR3 sequence: CARKGRCHSGNTIYF. The CDR3 DNA reads TGCGCCAGGAAGGGACGGTGTCACTCTGGAAACACCATATATTTT.

The chain is built from TRBV12-3 or TRBV12-4 and TRBJ2-6, with TRBD1 matching over 7 bases. This CDR3 has 15 residues. V was clipped by 5 bases and J by 2 bases; unmatched bases: 3. The DNA for the CDR3 is TGTGCCAGCAGTAGCAGGGGGACTGGGGCCAACGTCCTGACTTTC. Its protein is CASSSRGTGANVLTF.

The sample holds a few counts of this clonotype. This chain connects TRBV2 to TRBJ2-2; D not resolved. The CDR3 is 15 residues long. Germline values: CDR1 SNHLY, CDR2 FYNNEI. V was trimmed by 3 bases and J by 4 bases, leaving 12 bases between them. The CDR3 reads CASSERLDITGELFF. The CDR3 region has the DNA TGTGCCAGCAGTGAGCGACTCGATATCACCGGGGAGCTGTTTTTT. Complete variable domain (other parts from reference TRBV2 and TRBJ2-2): EPEVTQTPSHQVTQMGQEVILRCVPISNHLYFYWYRQILGQKVEFLVSFYNNEISEKSEIFDDQFSVERPDGSNFTLKIRSTKLEDSAMYFCASSERLDITGELFFGEGSRLTVL.